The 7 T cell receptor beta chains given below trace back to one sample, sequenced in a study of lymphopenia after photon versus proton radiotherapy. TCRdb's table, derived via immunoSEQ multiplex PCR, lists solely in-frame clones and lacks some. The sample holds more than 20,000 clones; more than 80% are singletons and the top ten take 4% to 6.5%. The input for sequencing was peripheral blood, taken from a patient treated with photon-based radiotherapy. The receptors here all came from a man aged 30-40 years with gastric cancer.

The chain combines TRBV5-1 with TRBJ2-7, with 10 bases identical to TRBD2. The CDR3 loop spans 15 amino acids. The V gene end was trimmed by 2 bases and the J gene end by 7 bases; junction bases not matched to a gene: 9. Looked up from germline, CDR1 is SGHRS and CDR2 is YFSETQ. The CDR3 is CASSLKTSGSPEQYF. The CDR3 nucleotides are TGCGCCAGCAGCTTAAAGACTAGCGGGTCCCCGGAGCAGTACTTC.

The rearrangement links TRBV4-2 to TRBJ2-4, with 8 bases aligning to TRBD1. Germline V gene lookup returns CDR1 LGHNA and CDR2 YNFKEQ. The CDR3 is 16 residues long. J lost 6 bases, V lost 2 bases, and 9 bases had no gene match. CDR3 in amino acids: CASSQIMQGAVNIQYF. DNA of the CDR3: TGTGCCAGCAGCCAAATAATGCAGGGGGCGGTAAACATTCAGTACTTC.

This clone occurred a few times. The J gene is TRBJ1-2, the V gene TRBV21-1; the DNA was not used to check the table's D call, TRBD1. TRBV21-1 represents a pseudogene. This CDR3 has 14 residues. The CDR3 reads CASTDTGPIACYTF. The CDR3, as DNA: TGTGCCAGCACCGATACAGGACCGATCGCTTGCTACACCTTC.

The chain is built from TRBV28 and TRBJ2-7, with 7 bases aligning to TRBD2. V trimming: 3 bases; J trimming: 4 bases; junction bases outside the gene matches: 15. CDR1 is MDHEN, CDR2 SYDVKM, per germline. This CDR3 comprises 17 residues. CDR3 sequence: CASSLKSGERGAYEQYF. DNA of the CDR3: TGTGCCAGCAGTTTGAAGTCGGGGGAGCGGGGAGCTTACGAGCAGTACTTC.

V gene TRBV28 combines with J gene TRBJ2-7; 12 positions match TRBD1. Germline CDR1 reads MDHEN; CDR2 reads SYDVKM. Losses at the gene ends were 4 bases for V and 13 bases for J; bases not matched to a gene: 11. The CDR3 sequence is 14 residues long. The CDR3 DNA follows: TGTGCCAGCAGTTCCGGGACAGGGGGCCTTCTTCCTTACTTC. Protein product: CASSSGTGGLLPYF.

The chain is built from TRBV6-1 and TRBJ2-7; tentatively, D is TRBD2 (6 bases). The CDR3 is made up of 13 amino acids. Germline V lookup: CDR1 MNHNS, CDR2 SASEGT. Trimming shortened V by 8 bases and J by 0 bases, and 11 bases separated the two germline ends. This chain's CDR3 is CASSRENSYEQYF. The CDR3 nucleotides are TGTGCCAGCTCCCGGGAGAACTCCTACGAGCAGTACTTC.

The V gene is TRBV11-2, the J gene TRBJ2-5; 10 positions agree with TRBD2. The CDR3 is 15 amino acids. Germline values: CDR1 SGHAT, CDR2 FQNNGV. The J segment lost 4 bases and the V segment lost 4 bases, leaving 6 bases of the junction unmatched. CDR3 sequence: CASSYASGSGETQYF. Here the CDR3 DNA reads TGTGCCAGCAGCTATGCTAGCGGGAGCGGAGAGACCCAGTACTTC.